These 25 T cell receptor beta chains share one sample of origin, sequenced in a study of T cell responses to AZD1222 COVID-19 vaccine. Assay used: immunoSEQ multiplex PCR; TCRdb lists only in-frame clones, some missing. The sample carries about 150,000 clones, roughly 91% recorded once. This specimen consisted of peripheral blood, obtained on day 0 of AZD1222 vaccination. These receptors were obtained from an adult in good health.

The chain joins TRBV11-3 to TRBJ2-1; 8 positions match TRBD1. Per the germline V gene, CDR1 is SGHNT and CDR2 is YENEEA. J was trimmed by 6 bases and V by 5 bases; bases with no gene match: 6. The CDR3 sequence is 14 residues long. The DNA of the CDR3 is TGTGCCAGCAGCCCGCGGACAGGGTCCAATGAGCAGTTCTTC. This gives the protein CASSPRTGSNEQFF.

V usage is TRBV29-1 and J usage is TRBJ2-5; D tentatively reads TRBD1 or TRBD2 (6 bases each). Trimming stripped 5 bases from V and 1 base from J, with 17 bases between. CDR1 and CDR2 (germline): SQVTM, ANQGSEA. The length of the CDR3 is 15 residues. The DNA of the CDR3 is TGCAGCGTTCTGCAAACGGGGGCCATCCAAGAGACCCAGTACTTC. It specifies CSVLQTGAIQETQYF.

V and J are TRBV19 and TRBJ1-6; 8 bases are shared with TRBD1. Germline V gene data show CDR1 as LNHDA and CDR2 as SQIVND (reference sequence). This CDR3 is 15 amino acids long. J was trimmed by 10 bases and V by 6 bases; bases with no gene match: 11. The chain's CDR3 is CASRGRGPTSSPLHF. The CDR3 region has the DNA TGTGCCAGTAGAGGCAGGGGGCCGACCTCCTCACCCCTCCACTTT.

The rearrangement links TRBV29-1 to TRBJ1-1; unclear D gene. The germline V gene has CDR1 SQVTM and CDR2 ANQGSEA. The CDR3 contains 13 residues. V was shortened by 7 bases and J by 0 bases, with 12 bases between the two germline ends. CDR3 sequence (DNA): TGCAGCGGGGCACCGCAGCTGAACACTGAAGCTTTCTTT. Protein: CSGAPQLNTEAFF. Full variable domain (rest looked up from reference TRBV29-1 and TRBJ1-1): SAVISQKPSRDICQRGTSLTIQCQVDSQVTMMFWYRQQPGQSLTLIATANQGSEATYESGFVIDKFPISRPNLTFSTLTVSNMSPEDSSIYLCSGAPQLNTEAFFGQGTRLTVV.

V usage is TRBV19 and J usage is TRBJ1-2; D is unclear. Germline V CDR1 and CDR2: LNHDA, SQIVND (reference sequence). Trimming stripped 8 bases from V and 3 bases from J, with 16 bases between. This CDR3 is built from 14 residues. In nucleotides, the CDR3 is TGTGCCAGTGCGTACCAACACACAGACTATGGCTACACCTTC. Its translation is CASAYQHTDYGYTF.

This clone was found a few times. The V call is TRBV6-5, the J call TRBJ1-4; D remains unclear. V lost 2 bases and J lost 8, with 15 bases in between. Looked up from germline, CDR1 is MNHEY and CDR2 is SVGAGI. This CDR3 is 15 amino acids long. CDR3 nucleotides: TGTGCCAGCAGTTACGGGTTGAAGGATGTCGAAAAACTGTTTTTT. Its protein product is CASSYGLKDVEKLFF.

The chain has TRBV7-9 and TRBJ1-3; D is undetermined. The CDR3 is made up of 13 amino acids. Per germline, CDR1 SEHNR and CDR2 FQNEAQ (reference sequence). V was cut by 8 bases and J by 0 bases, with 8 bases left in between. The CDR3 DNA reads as TGTGCCAGCCGGGAGGGCTCTGGAAACACCATATATTTT. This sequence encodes CASREGSGNTIYF.

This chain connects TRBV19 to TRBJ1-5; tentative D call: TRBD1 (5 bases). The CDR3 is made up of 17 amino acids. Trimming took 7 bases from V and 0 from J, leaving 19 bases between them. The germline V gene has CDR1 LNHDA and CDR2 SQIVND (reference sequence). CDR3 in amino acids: CASTPGEEGDSNQPQHF. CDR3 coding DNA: TGTGCCAGTACCCCTGGTGAGGAAGGGGATAGCAATCAGCCCCAGCATTTT.

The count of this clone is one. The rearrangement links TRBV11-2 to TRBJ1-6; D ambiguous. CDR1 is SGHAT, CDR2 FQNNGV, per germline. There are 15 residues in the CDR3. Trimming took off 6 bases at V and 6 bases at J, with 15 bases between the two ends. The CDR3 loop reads CASRGPEAANSPLHF. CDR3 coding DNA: TGTGCCAGCAGGGGCCCGGAGGCCGCTAATTCACCCCTCCACTTT. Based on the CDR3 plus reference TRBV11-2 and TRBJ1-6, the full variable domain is EAGVAQSPRYKIIEKRQSVAFWCNPISGHATLYWYQQILGQGPKLLIQFQNNGVVDDSQLPKDRFSAERLKGVDSTLKIQPAKLEDSAVYLCASRGPEAANSPLHFGNGTRLTVT.

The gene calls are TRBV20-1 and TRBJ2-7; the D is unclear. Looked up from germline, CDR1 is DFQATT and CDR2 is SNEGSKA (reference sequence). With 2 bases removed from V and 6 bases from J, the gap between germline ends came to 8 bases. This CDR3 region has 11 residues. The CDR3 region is CSARTGPEQYF. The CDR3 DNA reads TGCAGTGCTAGAACGGGTCCCGAGCAGTACTTC.

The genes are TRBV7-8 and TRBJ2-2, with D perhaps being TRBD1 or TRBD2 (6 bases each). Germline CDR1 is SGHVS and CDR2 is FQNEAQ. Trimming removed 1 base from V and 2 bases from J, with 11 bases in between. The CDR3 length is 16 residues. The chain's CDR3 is CASSLVGGHNTGELFF. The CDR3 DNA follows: TGTGCCAGCAGCTTAGTTGGGGGGCACAACACCGGGGAGCTGTTTTTT. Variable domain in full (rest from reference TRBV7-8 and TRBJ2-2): GAGVSQSPRYKVAKRGQDVALRCDPISGHVSLFWYQQALGQGPEFLTYFQNEAQLDKSGLPSDRFFAERPEGSVSTLKIQRTQQEDSAVYLCASSLVGGHNTGELFFGEGSRLTVL.

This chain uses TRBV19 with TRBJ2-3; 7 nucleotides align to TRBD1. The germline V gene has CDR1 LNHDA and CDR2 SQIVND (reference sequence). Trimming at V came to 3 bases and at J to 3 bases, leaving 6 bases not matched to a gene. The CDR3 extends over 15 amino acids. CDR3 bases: TGTGCCAGTAGTATCGACAGGGATGCGACAGATACGCAGTATTTT. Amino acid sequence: CASSIDRDATDTQYF.

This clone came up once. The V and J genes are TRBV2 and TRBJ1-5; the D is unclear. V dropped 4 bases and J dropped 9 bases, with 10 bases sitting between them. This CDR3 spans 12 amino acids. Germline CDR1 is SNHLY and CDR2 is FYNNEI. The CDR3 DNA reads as TGTGCCAGCAGTGCCCAAGGGCGGCCCCAGCATTTT. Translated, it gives CASSAQGRPQHF. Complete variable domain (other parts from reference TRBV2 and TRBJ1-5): EPEVTQTPSHQVTQMGQEVILRCVPISNHLYFYWYRQILGQKVEFLVSFYNNEISEKSEIFDDQFSVERPDGSNFTLKIRSTKLEDSAMYFCASSAQGRPQHFGDGTRLSIL.

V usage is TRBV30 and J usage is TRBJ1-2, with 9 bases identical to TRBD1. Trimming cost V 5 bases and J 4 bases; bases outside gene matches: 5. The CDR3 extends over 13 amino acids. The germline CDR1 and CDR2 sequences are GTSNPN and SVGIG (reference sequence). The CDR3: CAWGTGMSYGYTF. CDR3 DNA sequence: TGTGCCTGGGGGACAGGGATGTCCTATGGCTACACCTTC.

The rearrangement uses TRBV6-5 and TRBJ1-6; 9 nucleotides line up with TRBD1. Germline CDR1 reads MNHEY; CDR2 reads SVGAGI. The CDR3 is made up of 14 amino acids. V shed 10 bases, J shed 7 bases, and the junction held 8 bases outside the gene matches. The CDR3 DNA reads TGTGCCACCTCACCGGGACAGGGAAATTCACCCCTCCACTTT. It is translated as CATSPGQGNSPLHF.

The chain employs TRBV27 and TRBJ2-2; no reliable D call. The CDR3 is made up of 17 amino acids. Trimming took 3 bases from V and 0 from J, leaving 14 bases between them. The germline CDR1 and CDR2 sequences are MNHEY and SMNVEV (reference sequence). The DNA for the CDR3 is TGTGCCAGCAGTTTTTTAGGACGCACCGCGAACACCGGGGAGCTGTTTTTT. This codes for CASSFLGRTANTGELFF.

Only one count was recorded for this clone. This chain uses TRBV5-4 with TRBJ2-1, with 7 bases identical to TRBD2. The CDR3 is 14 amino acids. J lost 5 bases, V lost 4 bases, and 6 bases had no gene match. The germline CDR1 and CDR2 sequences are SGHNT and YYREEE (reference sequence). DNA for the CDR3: TGTGCCAGCAGCCAGGGACTACAAAACAATGAGCAGTTCTTC. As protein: CASSQGLQNNEQFF.

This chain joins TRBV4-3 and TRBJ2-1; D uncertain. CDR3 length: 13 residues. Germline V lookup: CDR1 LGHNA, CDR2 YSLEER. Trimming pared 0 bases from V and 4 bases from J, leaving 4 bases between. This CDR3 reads CASSQERYNEQFF. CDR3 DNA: TGCGCCAGCAGCCAAGAGAGATACAATGAGCAGTTCTTC.

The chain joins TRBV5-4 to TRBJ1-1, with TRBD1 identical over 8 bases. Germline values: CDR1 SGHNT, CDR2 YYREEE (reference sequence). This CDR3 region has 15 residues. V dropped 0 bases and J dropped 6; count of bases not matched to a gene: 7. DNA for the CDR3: TGTGCCAGCAGCTTGGGGACAGGGAGGTCTGCTGAAGCTTTCTTT. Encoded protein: CASSLGTGRSAEAFF.

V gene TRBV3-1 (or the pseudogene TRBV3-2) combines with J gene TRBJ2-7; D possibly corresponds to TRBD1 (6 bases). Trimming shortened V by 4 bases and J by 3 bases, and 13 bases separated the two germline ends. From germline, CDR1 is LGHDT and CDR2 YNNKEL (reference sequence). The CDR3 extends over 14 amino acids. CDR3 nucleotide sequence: TGTGCCAGCAGCCCACACAGGGAGAACTACGAGCAGTACTTC. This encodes CASSPHRENYEQYF.

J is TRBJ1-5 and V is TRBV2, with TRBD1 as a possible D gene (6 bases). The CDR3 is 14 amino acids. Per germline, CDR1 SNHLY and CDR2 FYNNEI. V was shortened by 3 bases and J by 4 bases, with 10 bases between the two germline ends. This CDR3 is CASSERTENQPQHF. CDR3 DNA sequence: TGTGCCAGCAGTGAGAGGACAGAGAATCAGCCCCAGCATTTT.

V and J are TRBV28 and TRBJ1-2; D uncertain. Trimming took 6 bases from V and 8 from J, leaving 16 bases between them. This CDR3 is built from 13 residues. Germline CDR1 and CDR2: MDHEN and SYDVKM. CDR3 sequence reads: CASSTGFHRGYTF. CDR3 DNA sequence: TGTGCCAGCAGCACGGGATTTCATAGGGGCTACACCTTC.

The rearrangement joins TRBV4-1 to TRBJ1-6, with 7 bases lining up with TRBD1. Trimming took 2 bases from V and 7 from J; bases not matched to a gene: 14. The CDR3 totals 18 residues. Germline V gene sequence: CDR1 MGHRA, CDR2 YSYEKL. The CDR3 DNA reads TGCGCCAGCAGCCAAAGGGCTGACAGGGCAACCACAAATTCACCCCTCCACTTT. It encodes CASSQRADRATTNSPLHF.

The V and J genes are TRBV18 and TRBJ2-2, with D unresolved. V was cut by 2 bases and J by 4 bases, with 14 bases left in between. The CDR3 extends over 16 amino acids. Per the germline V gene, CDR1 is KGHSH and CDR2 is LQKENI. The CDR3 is CASSPVILGTTGELFF. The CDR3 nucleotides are TGTGCCAGCTCACCAGTTATTTTAGGCACCACCGGGGAGCTGTTTTTT.

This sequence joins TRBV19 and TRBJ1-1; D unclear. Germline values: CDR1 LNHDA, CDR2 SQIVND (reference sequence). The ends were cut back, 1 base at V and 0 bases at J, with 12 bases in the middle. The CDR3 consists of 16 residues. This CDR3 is CASSIASPVMNTEAFF. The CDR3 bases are TGTGCCAGTAGTATAGCTAGTCCAGTCATGAACACTGAAGCTTTCTTT.